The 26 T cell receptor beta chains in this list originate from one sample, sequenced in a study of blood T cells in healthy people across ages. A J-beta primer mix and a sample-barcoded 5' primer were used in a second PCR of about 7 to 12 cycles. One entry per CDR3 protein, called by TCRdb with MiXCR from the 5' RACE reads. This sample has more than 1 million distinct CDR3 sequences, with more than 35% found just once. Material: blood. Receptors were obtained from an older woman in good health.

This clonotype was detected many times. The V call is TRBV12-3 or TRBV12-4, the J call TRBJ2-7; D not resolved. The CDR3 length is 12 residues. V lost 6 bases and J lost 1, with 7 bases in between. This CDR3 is CASSLRSYEQYF. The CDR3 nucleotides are TGTGCCAGCAGCTTACGGTCCTACGAGCAGTACTTC.

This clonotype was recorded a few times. Written as DNA, the CDR3 is TGTGCCTGGTCAGGTGGGGTAGCGGGAGGGCCCAATGAGCAGTTCTTC. As protein: CAWSGGVAGGPNEQFF. The chain recombines TRBV30 with TRBJ2-1; 11 bases match TRBD2. The V segment lost 5 bases and the J segment 6 bases; nucleotides outside the gene matches: 12. Germline loops: CDR1 GTSNPN, CDR2 SVGIG (reference sequence). CDR3 size: 16 residues.

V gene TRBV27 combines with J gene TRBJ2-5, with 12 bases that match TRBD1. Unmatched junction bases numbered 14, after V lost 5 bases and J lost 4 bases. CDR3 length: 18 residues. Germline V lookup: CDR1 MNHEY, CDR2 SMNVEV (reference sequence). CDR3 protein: CASSPSPGTGGSTETQYF. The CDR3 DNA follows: TGTGCCAGCAGTCCCAGTCCCGGGACAGGGGGCTCGACAGAGACCCAGTACTTC.

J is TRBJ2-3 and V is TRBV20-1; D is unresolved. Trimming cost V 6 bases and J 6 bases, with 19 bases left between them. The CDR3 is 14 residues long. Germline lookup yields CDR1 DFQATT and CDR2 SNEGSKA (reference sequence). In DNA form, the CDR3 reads TGCAGTGCAACGGACGCCTGGTTGGTGGATACGCAGTATTTT. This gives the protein CSATDAWLVDTQYF.

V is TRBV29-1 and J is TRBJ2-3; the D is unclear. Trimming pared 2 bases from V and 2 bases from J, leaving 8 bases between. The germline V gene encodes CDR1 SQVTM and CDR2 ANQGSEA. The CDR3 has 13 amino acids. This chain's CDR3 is CSVERRTTDTQYF. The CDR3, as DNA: TGCAGCGTTGAAAGGCGGACCACAGATACGCAGTATTTT.

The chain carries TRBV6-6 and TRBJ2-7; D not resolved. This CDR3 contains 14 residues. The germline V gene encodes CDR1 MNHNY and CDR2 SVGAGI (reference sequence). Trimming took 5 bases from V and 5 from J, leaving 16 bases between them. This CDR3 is CASSPPHQTNEQYF. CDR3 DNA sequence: TGTGCCAGCAGTCCCCCTCATCAGACGAACGAGCAGTACTTC.

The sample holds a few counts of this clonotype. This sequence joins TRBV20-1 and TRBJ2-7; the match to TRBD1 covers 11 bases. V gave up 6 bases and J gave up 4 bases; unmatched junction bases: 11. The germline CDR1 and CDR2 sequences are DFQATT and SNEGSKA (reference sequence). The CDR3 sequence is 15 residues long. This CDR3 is CSAENRDRGRYEQYF. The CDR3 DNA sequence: TGCAGTGCCGAGAACCGGGACAGGGGGAGATACGAGCAGTACTTC.

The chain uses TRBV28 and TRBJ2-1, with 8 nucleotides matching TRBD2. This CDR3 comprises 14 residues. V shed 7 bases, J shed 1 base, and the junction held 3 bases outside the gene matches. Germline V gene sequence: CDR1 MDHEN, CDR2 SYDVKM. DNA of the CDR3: TGTGCCAGCATGAGCGGGAGTTCCTACAATGAGCAGTTCTTC. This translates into CASMSGSSYNEQFF.

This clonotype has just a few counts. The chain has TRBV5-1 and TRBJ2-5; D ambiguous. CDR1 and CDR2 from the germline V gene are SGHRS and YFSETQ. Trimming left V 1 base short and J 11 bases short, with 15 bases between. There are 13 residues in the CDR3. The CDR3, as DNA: TGCGCCAGCAGCTTGTCGGTCCGCGAGGAGCAGTACTTC. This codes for CASSLSVREEQYF.

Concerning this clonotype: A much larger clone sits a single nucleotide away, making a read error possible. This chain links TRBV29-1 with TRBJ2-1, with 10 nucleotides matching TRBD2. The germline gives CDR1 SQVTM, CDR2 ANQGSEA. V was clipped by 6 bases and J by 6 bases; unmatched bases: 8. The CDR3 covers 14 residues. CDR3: CSVRSGRAANEQFF. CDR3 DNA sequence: TGCAGCGTGAGAAGCGGGAGGGCCGCCAATGAGCAGTTCTTC.

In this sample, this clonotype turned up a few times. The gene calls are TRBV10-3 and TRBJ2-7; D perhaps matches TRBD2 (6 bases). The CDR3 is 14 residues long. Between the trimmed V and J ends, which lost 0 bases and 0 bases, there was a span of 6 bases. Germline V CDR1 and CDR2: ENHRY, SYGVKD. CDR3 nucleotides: TGTGCCATCAGTGAGTCGGGGGGCTCCTACGAGCAGTACTTC. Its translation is CAISESGGSYEQYF.

CDR3 DNA: TGTGCCAGCAGCGACCCGGGACAGGGCACAGATACGCAGTATTTT. Protein: CASSDPGQGTDTQYF. The chain couples TRBV5-5 to TRBJ2-3; 8 bases fit TRBD1. Germline CDR1 SGHKS, CDR2 YYEKEE (reference sequence). The CDR3 sequence is 15 residues long. Trimming at V came to 4 bases and at J to 1 base, leaving 5 bases not matched to a gene.

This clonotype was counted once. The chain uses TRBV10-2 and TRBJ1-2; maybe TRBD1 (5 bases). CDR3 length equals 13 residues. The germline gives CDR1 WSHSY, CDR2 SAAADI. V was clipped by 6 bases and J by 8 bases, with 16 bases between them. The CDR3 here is CASRDQGAKGYTF. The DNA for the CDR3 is TGCGCCAGCAGAGATCAGGGCGCAAAGGGCTACACCTTC.

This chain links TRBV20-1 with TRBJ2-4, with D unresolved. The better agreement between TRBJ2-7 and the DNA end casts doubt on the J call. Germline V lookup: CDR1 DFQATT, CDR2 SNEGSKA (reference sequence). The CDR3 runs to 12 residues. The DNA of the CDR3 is TGCAGTGCTAGTCTAAACTCCTACGAGCAGTACTTC. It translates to CSASLNSYEQYF.

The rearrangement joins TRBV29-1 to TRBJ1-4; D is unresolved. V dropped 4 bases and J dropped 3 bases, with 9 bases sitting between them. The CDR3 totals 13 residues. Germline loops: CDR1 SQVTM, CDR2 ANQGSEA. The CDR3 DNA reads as TGCAGCGTTGGGTCCAGCGCTAATGAAAAACTGTTTTTT. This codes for CSVGSSANEKLFF.

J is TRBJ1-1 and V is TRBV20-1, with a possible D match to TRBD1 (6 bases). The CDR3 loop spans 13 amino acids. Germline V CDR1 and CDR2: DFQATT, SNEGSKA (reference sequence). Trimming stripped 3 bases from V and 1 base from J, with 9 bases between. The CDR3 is CSARRQENTEAFF. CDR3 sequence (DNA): TGCAGTGCTAGGAGACAGGAGAACACTGAAGCTTTCTTT.

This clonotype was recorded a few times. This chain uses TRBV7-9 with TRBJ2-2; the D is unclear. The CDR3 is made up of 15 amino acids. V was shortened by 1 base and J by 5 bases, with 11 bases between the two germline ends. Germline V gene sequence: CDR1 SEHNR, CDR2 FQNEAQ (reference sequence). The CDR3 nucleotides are TGTGCCAGCAGCTTAGACTGGACGGAGACCGGGGAGCTGTTTTTT. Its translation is CASSLDWTETGELFF.

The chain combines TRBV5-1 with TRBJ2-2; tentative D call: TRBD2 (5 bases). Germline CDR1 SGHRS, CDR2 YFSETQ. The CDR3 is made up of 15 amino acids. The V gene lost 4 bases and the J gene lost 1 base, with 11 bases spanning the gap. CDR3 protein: CASSEGALNTGELFF. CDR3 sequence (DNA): TGCGCCAGCAGCGAGGGAGCTCTGAACACCGGGGAGCTGTTTTTT.

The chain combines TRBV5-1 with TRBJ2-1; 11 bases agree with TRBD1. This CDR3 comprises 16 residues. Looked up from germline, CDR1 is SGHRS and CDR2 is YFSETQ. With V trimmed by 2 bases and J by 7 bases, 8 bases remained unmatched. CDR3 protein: CASSFAGTGGVNEQFF. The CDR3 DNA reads TGCGCCAGCAGCTTCGCCGGGACAGGGGGGGTGAATGAGCAGTTCTTC. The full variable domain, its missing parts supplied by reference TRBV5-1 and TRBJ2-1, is KAGVTQTPRYLIKTRGQQVTLSCSPISGHRSVSWYQQTPGQGLQFLFEYFSETQRNKGNFPGRFSGRQFSNSRSEMNVSTLELGDSALYLCASSFAGTGGVNEQFFGPGTRLTVL.

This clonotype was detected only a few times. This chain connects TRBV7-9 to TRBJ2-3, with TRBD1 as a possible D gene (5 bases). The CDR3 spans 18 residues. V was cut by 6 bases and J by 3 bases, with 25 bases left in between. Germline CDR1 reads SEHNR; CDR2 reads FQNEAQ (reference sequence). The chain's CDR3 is CASSSVGRPPLRTDTQYF. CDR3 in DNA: TGTGCCAGCAGTTCAGTGGGGCGGCCCCCTCTTCGGACAGATACGCAGTATTTT.

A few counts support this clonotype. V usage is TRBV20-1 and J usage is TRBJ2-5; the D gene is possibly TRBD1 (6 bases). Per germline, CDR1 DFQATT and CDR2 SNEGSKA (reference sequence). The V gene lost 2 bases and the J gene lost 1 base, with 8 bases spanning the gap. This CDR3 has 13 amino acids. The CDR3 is CSARQGFQETQYF. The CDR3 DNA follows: TGCAGTGCTAGACAGGGGTTCCAAGAGACCCAGTACTTC.

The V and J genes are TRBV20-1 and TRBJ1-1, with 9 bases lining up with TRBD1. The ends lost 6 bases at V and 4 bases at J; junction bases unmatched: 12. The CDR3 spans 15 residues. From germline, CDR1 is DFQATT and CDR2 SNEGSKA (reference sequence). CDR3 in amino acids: CSASPGQGMATEAFF. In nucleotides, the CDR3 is TGCAGTGCGTCCCCGGGACAGGGTATGGCCACTGAAGCTTTCTTT.

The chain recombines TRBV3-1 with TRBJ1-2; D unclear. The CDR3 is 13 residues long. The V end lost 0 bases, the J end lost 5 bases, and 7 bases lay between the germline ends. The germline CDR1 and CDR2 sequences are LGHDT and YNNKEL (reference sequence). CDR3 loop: CASSQERGYGYTF. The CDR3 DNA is TGTGCCAGCAGCCAAGAACGAGGGTATGGCTACACCTTC.

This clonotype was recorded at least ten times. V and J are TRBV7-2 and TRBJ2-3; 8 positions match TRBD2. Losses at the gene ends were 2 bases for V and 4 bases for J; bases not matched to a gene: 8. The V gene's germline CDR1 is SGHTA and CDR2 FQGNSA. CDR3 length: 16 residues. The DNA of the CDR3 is TGTGCCAGCAGCTTAACCGGGACTAGAGTATCAGATACGCAGTATTTT. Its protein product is CASSLTGTRVSDTQYF.

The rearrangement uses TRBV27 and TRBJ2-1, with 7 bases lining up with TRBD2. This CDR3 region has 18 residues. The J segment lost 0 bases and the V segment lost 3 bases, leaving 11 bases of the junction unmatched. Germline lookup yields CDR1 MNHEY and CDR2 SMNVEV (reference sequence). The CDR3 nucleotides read TGTGCCAGCAGTTTGGTGGCGGGAGTTCCAAGCTCCTACAATGAGCAGTTCTTC. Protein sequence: CASSLVAGVPSSYNEQFF.

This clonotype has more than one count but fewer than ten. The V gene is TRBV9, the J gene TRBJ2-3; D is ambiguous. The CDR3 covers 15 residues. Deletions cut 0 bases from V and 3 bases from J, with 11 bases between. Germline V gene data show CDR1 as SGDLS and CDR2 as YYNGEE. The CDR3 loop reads CASSVDGPPTDTQYF. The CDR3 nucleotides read TGTGCCAGCAGCGTAGACGGGCCACCAACAGATACGCAGTATTTT.